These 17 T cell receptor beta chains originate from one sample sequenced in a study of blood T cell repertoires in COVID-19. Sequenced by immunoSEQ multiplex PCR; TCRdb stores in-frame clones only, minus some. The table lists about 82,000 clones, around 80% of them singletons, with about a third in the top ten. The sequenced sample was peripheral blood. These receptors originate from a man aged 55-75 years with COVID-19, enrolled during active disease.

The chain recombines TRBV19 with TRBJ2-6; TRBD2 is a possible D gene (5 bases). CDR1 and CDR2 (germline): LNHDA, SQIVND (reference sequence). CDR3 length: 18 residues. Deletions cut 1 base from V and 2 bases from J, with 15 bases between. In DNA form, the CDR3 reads TGTGCCAGTAGTATAGGTCCCCTTGAGAGGGCTGGGGCCAACGTCCTGACTTTC. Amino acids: CASSIGPLERAGANVLTF. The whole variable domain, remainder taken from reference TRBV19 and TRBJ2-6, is DGGITQSPKYLFRKEGQNVTLSCEQNLNHDAMYWYRQDPGQGLRLIYYSQIVNDFQKGDIAEGYSVSREKKESFPLTVTSAQKNPTAFYLCASSIGPLERAGANVLTFGAGSRLTVL.

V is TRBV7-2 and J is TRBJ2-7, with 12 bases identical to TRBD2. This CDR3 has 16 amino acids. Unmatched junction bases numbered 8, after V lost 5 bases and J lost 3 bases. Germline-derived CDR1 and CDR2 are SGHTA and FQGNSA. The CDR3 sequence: CASSIPLAGGGYEQYF. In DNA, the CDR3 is TGTGCCAGCAGCATCCCCCTAGCGGGAGGGGGCTACGAGCAGTACTTC.

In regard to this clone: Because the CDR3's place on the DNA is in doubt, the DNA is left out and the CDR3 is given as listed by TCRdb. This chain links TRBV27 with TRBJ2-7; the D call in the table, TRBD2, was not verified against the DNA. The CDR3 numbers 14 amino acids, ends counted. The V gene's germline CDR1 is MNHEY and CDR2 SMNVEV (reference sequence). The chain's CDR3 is CASSSSRAGAQQYF.

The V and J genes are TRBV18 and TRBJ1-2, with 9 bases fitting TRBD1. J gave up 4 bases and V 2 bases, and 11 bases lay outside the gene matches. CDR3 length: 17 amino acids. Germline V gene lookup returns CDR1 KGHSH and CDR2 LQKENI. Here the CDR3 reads CASSPLIPGQGIYGYTF. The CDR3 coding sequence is TGTGCCAGCTCACCATTAATTCCGGGACAGGGAATCTATGGCTACACCTTC.

CDR3 loop: CASSINWHQPQHF. The CDR3 coding sequence is TGTGCCAGCAGTATCAATTGGCATCAGCCCCAGCATTTT. J is TRBJ1-5 and V is TRBV7-2, with D hard to call. The CDR3 consists of 13 residues. Germline CDR1 and CDR2: SGHTA and FQGNSA. The V end was cut by 6 bases, the J end by 5 bases, with 11 bases between.

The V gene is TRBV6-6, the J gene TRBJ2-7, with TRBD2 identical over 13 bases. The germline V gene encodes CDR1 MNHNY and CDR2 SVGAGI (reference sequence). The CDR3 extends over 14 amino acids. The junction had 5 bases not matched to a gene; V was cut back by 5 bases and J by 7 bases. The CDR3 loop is CASSGLAGESEQYF. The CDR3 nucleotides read TGTGCCAGCAGTGGACTAGCGGGAGAATCAGAGCAGTACTTC.

CDR3 DNA sequence: TGTGCCAGCAGCAAATCGGCTAGCGGGTACAATGAGCAGTTCTTC. Its translation: CASSKSASGYNEQFF. This sequence joins TRBV5-4 and TRBJ2-1; 8 bases are a match to TRBD2. Trimming cost V 4 bases and J 4 bases; bases outside gene matches: 7. This CDR3 spans 15 amino acids. CDR1 and CDR2 from the germline V gene are SGHNT and YYREEE (reference sequence).

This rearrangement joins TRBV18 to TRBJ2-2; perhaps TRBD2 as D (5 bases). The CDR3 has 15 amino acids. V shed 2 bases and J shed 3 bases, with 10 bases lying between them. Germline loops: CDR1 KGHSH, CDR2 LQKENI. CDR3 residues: CASSPGRAYTGELFF. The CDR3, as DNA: TGTGCCAGCTCACCAGGGCGGGCCTACACCGGGGAGCTGTTTTTT.

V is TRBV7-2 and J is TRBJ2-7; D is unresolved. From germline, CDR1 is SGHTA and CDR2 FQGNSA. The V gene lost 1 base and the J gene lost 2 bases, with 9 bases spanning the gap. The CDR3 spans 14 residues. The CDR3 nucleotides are TGTGCCAGCAGCTTAGATCTAGTCGCCTACGAGCAGTACTTC. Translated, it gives CASSLDLVAYEQYF. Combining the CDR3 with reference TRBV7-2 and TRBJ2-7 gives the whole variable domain GAGVSQSPSNKVTEKGKDVELRCDPISGHTALYWYRQSLGQGLEFLIYFQGNSAPDKSGLPSDRFSAERTGGSVSTLTIQRTQQEDSAVYLCASSLDLVAYEQYFGPGTRLTVT.

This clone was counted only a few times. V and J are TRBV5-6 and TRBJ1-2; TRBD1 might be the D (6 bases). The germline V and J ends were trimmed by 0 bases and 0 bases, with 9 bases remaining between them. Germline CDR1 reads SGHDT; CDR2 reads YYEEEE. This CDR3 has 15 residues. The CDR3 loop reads CASSLVQGTNYGYTF. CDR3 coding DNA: TGTGCCAGCAGCTTGGTACAGGGAACTAACTATGGCTACACCTTC. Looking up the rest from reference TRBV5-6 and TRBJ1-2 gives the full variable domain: DAGVTQSPTHLIKTRGQQVTLRCSPKSGHDTVSWYQQALGQGPQFIFQYYEEEERQRGNFPDRFSGHQFPNYSSELNVNALLLGDSALYLCASSLVQGTNYGYTFGSGTRLTVV.

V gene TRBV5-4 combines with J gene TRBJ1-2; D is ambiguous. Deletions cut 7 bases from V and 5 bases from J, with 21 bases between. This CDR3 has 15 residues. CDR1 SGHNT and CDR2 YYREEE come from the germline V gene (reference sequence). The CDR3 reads CASGEGGREPYGYTF. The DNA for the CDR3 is TGTGCCAGCGGCGAGGGCGGACGGGAACCGTATGGCTACACCTTC.

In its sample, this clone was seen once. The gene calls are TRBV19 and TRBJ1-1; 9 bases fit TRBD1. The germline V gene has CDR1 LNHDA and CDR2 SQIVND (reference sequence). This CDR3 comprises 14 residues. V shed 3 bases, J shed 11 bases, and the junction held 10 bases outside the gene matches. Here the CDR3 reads CASSIDGTGLGAFF. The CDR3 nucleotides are TGTGCCAGTAGTATTGACGGGACAGGGTTAGGTGCTTTCTTT.

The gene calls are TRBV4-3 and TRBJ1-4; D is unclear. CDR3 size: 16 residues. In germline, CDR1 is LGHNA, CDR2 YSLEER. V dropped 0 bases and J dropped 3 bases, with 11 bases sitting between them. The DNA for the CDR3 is TGCGCCAGCAGCCAAGAGCTGGGCTTATCTAATGAAAAACTGTTTTTT. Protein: CASSQELGLSNEKLFF.

The CDR3 DNA follows: TGTGCCAGTAGTGCCTCGATGCGGCCGAACACCGGGGAGCTGTTTTTT. Translation gives CASSASMRPNTGELFF. The J gene is TRBJ2-2, the V gene TRBV19; D not resolved. The V gene lost 5 bases and the J gene lost 0 bases, with 13 bases spanning the gap. CDR1 is LNHDA and CDR2 is SQIVND in the germline V gene (reference sequence). This CDR3 is built from 16 residues.

The CDR3 loop reads CASSIPRTGGSYEQYF. The DNA for the CDR3 is TGTGCCAGTAGTATCCCTCGGACAGGGGGCTCGTACGAGCAGTACTTC. The chain joins TRBV19 to TRBJ2-7; 11 bases align to TRBD1. V lost 3 bases to trimming and J lost 4 bases; unmatched junction nucleotides: 8. Per germline, CDR1 LNHDA and CDR2 SQIVND (reference sequence). The CDR3 runs 16 residues.

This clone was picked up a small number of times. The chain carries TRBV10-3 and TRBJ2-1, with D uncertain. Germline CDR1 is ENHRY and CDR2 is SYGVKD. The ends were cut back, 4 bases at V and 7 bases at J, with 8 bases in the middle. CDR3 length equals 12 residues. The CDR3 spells CAISVSSNEQFF. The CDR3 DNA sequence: TGTGCCATCAGTGTTAGCTCAAATGAGCAGTTCTTC.

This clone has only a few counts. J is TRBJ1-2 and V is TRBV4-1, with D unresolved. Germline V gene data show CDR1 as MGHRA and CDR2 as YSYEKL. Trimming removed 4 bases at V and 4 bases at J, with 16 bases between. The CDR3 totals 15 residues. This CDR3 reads CASSPDGSNFYGYTF. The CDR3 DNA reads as TGCGCCAGCAGCCCAGACGGGTCAAACTTCTATGGCTACACCTTC.